This is a list of T cell receptor beta chains from one sample in a study of regulatory T cells in long-lasting Graves disease. Using its own MiXCR run on the multiplex PCR reads, TCRdb lists one record per CDR3 protein. This table has about 210,000 distinct CDR3 sequences, 15% to 20% appearing once. These same records also appear under a second study, on T cells in Graves' hyperthyroidism and ophthalmopathy.

The sequencing here drew on peripheral blood mononuclear cells (PBMCs), taken at new diagnosis, from a patient treated with antithyroid drugs. These receptor sequences come from a young woman with Graves disease. CDR3s include the opening cysteine and the closing phenylalanine or tryptophan. The D gene is left open where the match is weak. Clone size is given for some rows only: seen once, a few or many times, or a class if the clone is expanded.

V: TRBV19
J: TRBJ1-2
D: TRBD1
size: many
DNA: TGTGCCAGTAGCCGACAGGGGGCGAGCTATGGCTACACCTTC
CDR3: CASSRQGASYGYTF

V: TRBV11-2
J: TRBJ2-7
D: TRBD1
size: many
DNA: TGTGCCAGCAGATATCCGGGACAGGGTTACGAGCAGTACTTC
CDR3: CASRYPGQGYEQYF

V: TRBV7-8
J: TRBJ2-1
D: -
size: many
DNA: TGTGCCAGCAGCGTTCGAGAGGGTTACAATGAGCAGTTCTTC
CDR3: CASSVREGYNEQFF

V: TRBV3-1
J: TRBJ1-3
D: -
size: many
DNA: TGTGCCAGCAGCTCGGCGTCTCCCTCTGGAAACACCATATATTTT
CDR3: CASSSASPSGNTIYF

V: TRBV6-9
J: TRBJ1-4
D: -
size: many
DNA: TGTGCCAGCAGTTACCTAGGGGTGGGTGAAAAACTGTTTTTT
CDR3: CASSYLGVGEKLFF

V: TRBV6-4
J: TRBJ1-2
D: -
size: -
DNA: TGTGCCAGCAGCCTGCCTGGTCCGACAGGTCGAGTGGATGGCTACACCTTC
CDR3: CASSLPGPTGRVDGYTF

V: TRBV28
J: TRBJ2-2
D: TRBD2
size: many
DNA: TGTGCCAGCAGTCCGGCGACTAGCGGGAGACTCGGGGAGCTGTTTTTT
CDR3: CASSPATSGRLGELFF

V: TRBV4-2
J: TRBJ2-3
D: -
size: many
DNA: TGTGCCAGCAGCCAAGAGGTGAGGGGAGGCACAGATACGCAGTATTTT
CDR3: CASSQEVRGGTDTQYF

V: TRBV20-1
J: TRBJ1-2
D: -
size: few
DNA: TGCAGTGCTAGCGGGCAGCTGACTAACTATGGCTACACCTTC
CDR3: CSASGQLTNYGYTF

V: TRBV7-6
J: TRBJ2-1
D: -
size: many
DNA: TGTGCCAGCAGCCCCCTGACACCGGAATCCTACAATGAGCAGTTCTTC
CDR3: CASSPLTPESYNEQFF

V: TRBV24-1
J: TRBJ2-5
D: TRBD2
size: many
DNA: TGTGCCACCAGTGTCCGGACTAGCGGGCAAGAGACCCAGTACTTC
CDR3: CATSVRTSGQETQYF

V: TRBV2
J: TRBJ2-2
D: -
size: few
DNA: TGTGCCAGCAGTGCCGTGGACAGGAACACCGGGGAGCTGTTTTTT
CDR3: CASSAVDRNTGELFF

V: TRBV7-9
J: TRBJ1-3
D: -
size: many
DNA: TGTGCCAGCAGCTTAGATATTTCGGGCAACACCATATATTTT
CDR3: CASSLDISGNTIYF

V: TRBV20-1
J: TRBJ2-7
D: TRBD1
size: few
DNA: TGCAGTGCAGCCCCGGACAGGTACGAGCAGTACTTC
CDR3: CSAAPDRYEQYF

V: TRBV28
J: TRBJ2-7
D: TRBD1
size: many
DNA: TGTGCCAGCAGTTTAGACAGGGTGGGCGAGCAGTACTTC
CDR3: CASSLDRVGEQYF

V: TRBV4-1
J: TRBJ2-7
D: TRBD2
size: -
DNA: TGCGCCAGCAGCCCGGGGGGGGGCCCCTACGAGCAGTACTTC
CDR3: CASSPGGGPYEQYF

V: TRBV11-2
J: TRBJ2-7
D: -
size: -
DNA: TGTGCCAGCAGGGATCTCAGGGGCGGCTACGAGCAGTACTTC
CDR3: CASRDLRGGYEQYF

V: TRBV2
J: TRBJ2-7
D: TRBD1
size: many
DNA: TGTGCCAGCAGCAGGGACAGGGGCTACGAGCAGTACTTC
CDR3: CASSRDRGYEQYF

V: TRBV12-3/TRBV12-4
J: TRBJ1-5
D: -
size: few
DNA: TGTGCCAGCAGTTTAGCCTCCGGAGTCTATCAGCCCCAGCATTTT
CDR3: CASSLASGVYQPQHF

V: TRBV6-5
J: TRBJ2-1
D: TRBD2
size: -
DNA: TGTGCCAGCAGTTTAGCGGGGGTGGACAATGAGCAGTTCTTC
CDR3: CASSLAGVDNEQFF

V: TRBV28
J: TRBJ2-3
D: TRBD2
size: many
DNA: TGTGCCAGCAGTTTAGCGGGAGGGGCAGATACGCAGTATTTT
CDR3: CASSLAGGADTQYF

V: TRBV7-9
J: TRBJ2-5
D: -
size: -
DNA: TGTGCCAGCAGCCCCAGGACCCCAGAGACCCAGTACTTC
CDR3: CASSPRTPETQYF

V: TRBV7-9
J: TRBJ2-7
D: -
size: -
DNA: TGTGCCAGCAGCTTAGTGGCCGGTGCAGGGGACTACGAGCAGTACTTC
CDR3: CASSLVAGAGDYEQYF

V: TRBV2
J: TRBJ2-7
D: -
size: many
DNA: TGTGCCAGCAGTGAAGCGATTAGGGGGACCTACTTC
CDR3: CASSEAIRGTYF

V: TRBV7-8
J: TRBJ2-7
D: TRBD1
size: many
DNA: TGTGCCAGCAGCTGGAGCTCCGGGACAGGGGGGTTCTACGAGCAGTACTTC
CDR3: CASSWSSGTGGFYEQYF

V: TRBV15
J: TRBJ2-7
D: TRBD1
size: many
DNA: TGTGCCACCAGCAGACGGACAGGAACAACCTACGAGCAGTACTTC
CDR3: CATSRRTGTTYEQYF

V: TRBV27
J: TRBJ2-2
D: TRBD1
size: -
DNA: TGTGCCTGCAGTTGGGGACAGGGAAGCACCGGGGAGCTGTTTTTT
CDR3: CACSWGQGSTGELFF

V: TRBV28
J: TRBJ1-5
D: -
size: many
DNA: TGTGCCAGCAGACTTGGGGTTTCGAGCAATCAGCCCCAGCATTTT
CDR3: CASRLGVSSNQPQHF

V: TRBV24-1
J: TRBJ2-1
D: -
size: -
DNA: TGTGCCACCAGTGATTTTAGGAGGGATGAGCAGTTCTTC
CDR3: CATSDFRRDEQFF

V: TRBV7-9
J: TRBJ2-1
D: -
size: -
DNA: TGTGCCAGCAGCCTGGTTGGGGGCGTATACAATGAGCAGTTCTTC
CDR3: CASSLVGGVYNEQFF

V: TRBV13
J: TRBJ1-1
D: -
size: many
DNA: TGTGCCAGCAGCTTTCAGGCCTTGAACACTGAAGCTTTCTTT
CDR3: CASSFQALNTEAFF

V: TRBV20-1
J: TRBJ2-7
D: -
size: -
DNA: TGCAGTGGCAGCGGACAGTCTCCCTACGAGCAGTACTTC
CDR3: CSGSGQSPYEQYF

V: TRBV4-1
J: TRBJ1-2
D: -
size: many
DNA: TGCGCCAGCCAAGACGGCGGCGTCGGATATGGCTACACCTTC
CDR3: CASQDGGVGYGYTF

V: TRBV20-1
J: TRBJ2-1
D: TRBD2
size: few
DNA: TGCAGTGCTAGAGTCACTAGCGGGGGCCTATACAATGAGCAGTTCTTC
CDR3: CSARVTSGGLYNEQFF

V: TRBV5-1
J: TRBJ1-4
D: TRBD1
size: many
DNA: TGTGCCAGCAGCTTAGACAGGGGTGGTGAAAAACTGTTTTTT
CDR3: CASSLDRGGEKLFF

V: TRBV5-1
J: TRBJ1-1
D: -
size: many
DNA: TGCGCCAGCAGCTCCCCTGGGAGGGAGGCTTTCTTT
CDR3: CASSSPGREAFF

V: TRBV30
J: TRBJ2-1
D: -
size: many
DNA: TGTGCCTGGAGTGTCGCCTTGGGCGAGGTCGGTTTCTTC
CDR3: CAWSVALGEVGFF

V: TRBV3-1
J: TRBJ1-6
D: -
size: many
DNA: TGTGCCAGCAGCCAACTTCCCGAGGATTCACCCCTCCACTTT
CDR3: CASSQLPEDSPLHF

V: TRBV7-9
J: TRBJ2-6
D: -
size: many
DNA: TGTGCCAGCAGCTCCCGGGGGTTCGGGGCCAACGTCCTGACTTTC
CDR3: CASSSRGFGANVLTF

V: TRBV6-1
J: TRBJ2-7
D: -
size: few
DNA: TGTGCCAGCACCTCCGGGACGGGCCTCTACGAGCAGTACTTC
CDR3: CASTSGTGLYEQYF